This record covers a single TCR beta chain. The table came from immunoSEQ multiplex PCR; TCRdb's copy has only in-frame clones and leaves some out. There are 200,000 to 250,000 clones in the sample; 89% occur only once, and around 4.8% lies in the top ten. This sample stems from a study of blood T cell repertoires in COVID-19. In the study overall: The United States, Italy and Spain provided the acute and convalescent COVID-19 samples. PBMCs, B-cell-depleted T cells, or T cells were the source of the cDNA or gDNA that made up the material.

Trimming pared 0 bases from V and 6 bases from J, leaving 5 bases between. The CDR3 totals 13 residues. Germline CDR1 ENHRY, CDR2 SYGVKD. Sequencing was carried out using peripheral blood. The receptor's source is a woman in her forties with acute or convalescent COVID-19. The chain joins TRBV10-3 to TRBJ2-2, with D hard to call. The CDR3 region has the DNA TGTGCCATCAGTGAGTCACGGTCCGGGGAGCTGTTTTTT. Protein: CAISESRSGELFF.